The 28 T cell receptor beta chains below come from one sample, sequenced in a study of blood T cell repertoires in COVID-19. Using immunoSEQ multiplex PCR, the repertoire was profiled, and TCRdb retains in-frame clones only, with some absent. The repertoire holds approximately 100,000 clones, with just over 90% as singletons. Source material: peripheral blood. The receptors stem from a man aged 55 to 69 with acute or convalescent COVID-19.

The chain recombines TRBV7-2 with TRBJ1-3, with a possible D match to TRBD1 (6 bases). The germline V gene encodes CDR1 SGHTA and CDR2 FQGNSA. The V gene lost 6 bases and the J gene lost 4 bases, with 13 bases spanning the gap. The CDR3 is made up of 14 amino acids. The DNA for the CDR3 is TGTGCCAGCAGACCAACAGGGTCCGGAAACACCATATATTTT. The encoded protein is CASRPTGSGNTIYF.

The genes are TRBV7-2 and TRBJ2-3; 10 nucleotides line up with TRBD2. Germline V gives CDR1 SGHTA, CDR2 FQGNSA. The CDR3 has 16 amino acids. Trimming cost V 5 bases and J 2 bases; bases outside gene matches: 7. The CDR3 here is CASSPGTSAYTDTQYF. CDR3 nucleotide sequence: TGTGCCAGCAGCCCAGGGACTAGCGCATACACAGATACGCAGTATTTT.

V and J are TRBV6-4 and TRBJ2-1; D might be TRBD2 (6 bases). The ends were cut back, 5 bases at V and 9 bases at J, with 11 bases in the middle. This CDR3 spans 12 amino acids. Per the germline V gene, CDR1 is MRHNA and CDR2 is SNTAGT. The CDR3, as DNA: TGTGCCAGCAGTAAGGAGGAGGGTGAGCAGTTCTTC. Amino acids: CASSKEEGEQFF.

The J gene is TRBJ2-1, the V gene TRBV10-1; 7 bases are shared with TRBD2. In germline, CDR1 is WNHNN, CDR2 SYGVQD (reference sequence). This CDR3 comprises 20 residues. With V trimmed by 7 bases and J by 1 base, 22 bases remained unmatched. In DNA form, the CDR3 reads TGCGCCAGCAATTTCCTGGGGCTAGCGGTCTCAAGTGGGTCCTACAATGAGCAGTTCTTC. It encodes CASNFLGLAVSSGSYNEQFF.

V and J are TRBV30 and TRBJ1-2, with 8 bases aligning to TRBD1. The CDR3 consists of 11 residues. V shed 7 bases and J 9 bases; nucleotides not matched to a gene: 7. From germline, CDR1 is GTSNPN and CDR2 SVGIG (reference sequence). The CDR3 nucleotides are TGTGCCTTTGGGACAGGAATCAGCTACACCTTC. This codes for CAFGTGISYTF.

The genes are TRBV25-1 and TRBJ1-2, with 9 bases matching TRBD1. With V trimmed by 3 bases and J by 7 bases, 6 bases remained unmatched. The CDR3 is made up of 14 amino acids. Germline V CDR1 and CDR2: MGHDK, SYGVNS. CDR3 protein: CASSELGQGSGYTF. DNA of the CDR3: TGTGCCAGCAGTGAGTTGGGACAGGGAAGTGGCTACACCTTC.

This chain uses TRBV5-8 with TRBJ1-6, with a weak D call TRBD1 (5 bases). The CDR3 is made up of 16 amino acids. In germline, CDR1 is SGHTS, CDR2 YDEGEE. V gave up 0 bases and J gave up 4 bases, with 11 bases separating them. The CDR3 loop reads CASSLDTTGYNSPLHF. The CDR3 DNA is TGTGCCAGCAGCTTGGACACTACAGGATATAATTCACCCCTCCACTTT.

This rearrangement joins TRBV10-3 to TRBJ1-2, with 9 bases identical to TRBD1. The ends lost 2 bases at V and 14 bases at J; junction bases unmatched: 9. The CDR3 is 13 amino acids. Germline V gene sequence: CDR1 ENHRY, CDR2 SYGVKD. CDR3 amino acids: CAISEDRDRVGTF. Here the CDR3 DNA reads TGTGCCATCAGTGAGGACCGGGACAGGGTTGGAACCTTC.

The chain is built from TRBV5-5 and TRBJ1-2, with 12 bases matching TRBD1. CDR3 length equals 17 residues. The V gene's germline CDR1 is SGHKS and CDR2 YYEKEE (reference sequence). Trimming at V came to 3 bases and at J to 0 bases, leaving 6 bases not matched to a gene. This CDR3 reads CASSYGTGGLANYGYTF. The CDR3 DNA sequence: TGTGCCAGCAGCTATGGGACAGGGGGCCTGGCTAACTATGGCTACACCTTC.

This sequence joins TRBV5-1 and TRBJ2-1, with D tentatively TRBD1 (6 bases). Germline V CDR1 and CDR2: SGHRS, YFSETQ. This CDR3 contains 15 residues. The V gene lost 7 bases and the J gene lost 5 bases, with 19 bases spanning the gap. CDR3 sequence reads: CASSPRDTLHNEQFF. DNA of the CDR3: TGCGCCAGCTCTCCTCGGGACACCCTACACAATGAGCAGTTCTTC.

The genes are TRBV7-8 and TRBJ2-7; D is perhaps TRBD2 (6 bases). Trimming pared 2 bases from V and 4 bases from J, leaving 15 bases between. Germline CDR1 and CDR2: SGHVS and FQNEAQ. This CDR3 comprises 15 residues. CDR3 DNA: TGTGCCAGCAGCTTACGGGGGTTGGGGGGATACGAGCAGTACTTC. Its translation is CASSLRGLGGYEQYF.

The rearrangement links TRBV27 to TRBJ1-5; the match to TRBD1 covers 8 bases. The CDR3 spans 12 residues. With 4 bases clipped from V and 7 bases from J, the junction kept 0 bases outside the gene matches. Looked up from germline, CDR1 is MNHEY and CDR2 is SMNVEV (reference sequence). The CDR3 spells CASSSGGQPQHF. The CDR3 DNA follows: TGTGCCAGCAGTTCAGGGGGCCAGCCCCAGCATTTT.

The chain combines TRBV7-9 with TRBJ1-4, with 8 bases aligning to TRBD1. The ends lost 2 bases at V and 6 bases at J; junction bases unmatched: 5. Per the germline V gene, CDR1 is SEHNR and CDR2 is FQNEAQ (reference sequence). CDR3 size: 15 residues. CDR3 DNA: TGTGCCAGCAGCTTATTCCTGACAGGGGATGAAAAACTGTTTTTT. It translates to CASSLFLTGDEKLFF. The whole variable domain, remainder taken from reference TRBV7-9 and TRBJ1-4, is DTGVSQNPRHKITKRGQNVTFRCDPISEHNRLYWYRQTLGQGPEFLTYFQNEAQLEKSRLLSDRFSAERPKGSFSTLEIQRTEQGDSAMYLCASSLFLTGDEKLFFGSGTQLSVL.

This chain links TRBV18 with TRBJ1-5, with D possibly matching TRBD1 (5 bases). The CDR3 runs 13 residues. CDR1 and CDR2 (germline): KGHSH, LQKENI. Trimming removed 3 bases from V and 9 bases from J, with 12 bases in between. The CDR3 is CASSPTATSPQHF. The CDR3 DNA follows: TGTGCCAGCTCACCGACAGCCACGTCGCCCCAGCATTTT.

V and J are TRBV19 and TRBJ2-3; 7 bases map to TRBD2. CDR1 is LNHDA, CDR2 SQIVND, per germline (reference sequence). The CDR3 runs 13 residues. With 6 bases clipped from V and 2 bases from J, the junction kept 2 bases outside the gene matches. CDR3 in amino acids: CASSGRPTDTQYF. CDR3 DNA: TGTGCCAGTAGCGGGAGGCCCACAGATACGCAGTATTTT.

The gene calls are TRBV11-3 and TRBJ2-1; 7 nucleotides match TRBD1. This CDR3 is built from 14 residues. CDR1 SGHNT and CDR2 YENEEA come from the germline V gene. Germline trimming cut 5 bases from V and 6 bases from J; bases unmatched to any gene: 7. The CDR3 reads CASSTHRGTNEQFF. The CDR3, as DNA: TGTGCCAGCAGCACCCACAGGGGAACCAATGAGCAGTTCTTC.

This chain uses TRBV7-8 with TRBJ2-7; 9 bases are a match to TRBD1. The germline CDR1 and CDR2 sequences are SGHVS and FQNEAQ. V lost 1 base and J lost 3; bases outside the gene matches: 7. The CDR3 is 16 residues long. The CDR3 sequence is CASSLGRTGVHYEQYV. CDR3 sequence (DNA): TGTGCCAGCAGCTTAGGCAGGACAGGGGTTCACTACGAGCAGTACGTC.

V gene TRBV7-9 combines with J gene TRBJ2-1; tentative D call: TRBD2 (6 bases). Germline-derived CDR1 and CDR2 are SEHNR and FQNEAQ (reference sequence). The CDR3 runs to 17 residues. The V end was cut by 2 bases, the J end by 3 bases, with 17 bases between. The CDR3 DNA is TGTGCCAGCAGCTTACTTGTCGGGAGTTTAAGCTACAATGAGCAGTTCTTC. It yields the protein CASSLLVGSLSYNEQFF.

The rearrangement uses TRBV6-5 and TRBJ1-3, with D possibly TRBD1 on 6 matching bases. The CDR3 is 16 amino acids. Germline V CDR1 and CDR2: MNHEY, SVGAGI. V lost 4 bases to trimming and J lost 1 base, with 14 bases between them. The CDR3 bases are TGTGCCAGCAGTTTGACCAGGGGAGGGTCTGGAAACACCATATATTTT. This translates into CASSLTRGGSGNTIYF.

The DNA of the CDR3 is TGTGCCACCGCGGTGGGGAGTGGTGGCTACACCTTC. Translated, it gives CATAVGSGGYTF. V is TRBV10-3 and J is TRBJ1-2; no reliable D call. The CDR3 totals 12 residues. Trimming took off 10 bases at V and 7 bases at J, with 16 bases between the two ends. Germline V gene sequence: CDR1 ENHRY, CDR2 SYGVKD.

The chain employs TRBV19 and TRBJ1-1, with D possibly being TRBD1 (6 bases). The V and J ends lost 1 base and 5 bases respectively, with 17 bases between them. CDR1 and CDR2 from the germline V gene are LNHDA and SQIVND (reference sequence). The CDR3 is made up of 16 amino acids. CDR3 residues: CASSIVAFGQLTEAFF. The DNA of the CDR3 is TGTGCCAGTAGTATAGTTGCCTTCGGACAGCTTACTGAAGCTTTCTTT.

The chain is built from TRBV6-1 and TRBJ2-5; TRBD2 agrees at 7 bases. Germline V CDR1 and CDR2: MNHNS, SASEGT. The length of the CDR3 is 15 residues. With V trimmed by 2 bases and J by 4 bases, 7 bases remained unmatched. CDR3 bases: TGTGCCAGCAGTGAATTTTGGGGAGGGTCAGAGACCCAGTACTTC. Amino acids: CASSEFWGGSETQYF.

This clone has a single count. The rearrangement joins TRBV7-3 to TRBJ2-1, with 10 bases identical to TRBD2. The J segment lost 8 bases and the V segment lost 1 base, leaving 5 bases of the junction unmatched. The germline V gene encodes CDR1 SGHTA and CDR2 FQGTGA. The CDR3 totals 15 residues. The DNA for the CDR3 is TGTGCCAGCAGCTTAAGGGGACTAGCGTACGATGAGCAGTTCTTC. It is translated as CASSLRGLAYDEQFF.

V usage is TRBV7-2 and J usage is TRBJ2-1; 10 bases line up with TRBD2. The germline V gene encodes CDR1 SGHTA and CDR2 FQGNSA. This CDR3 has 15 residues. V lost 5 bases and J lost 5; bases outside the gene matches: 6. CDR3 sequence: CASSPSSGSDNEQFF. For the CDR3, the DNA is TGTGCCAGCAGCCCCTCTAGCGGGAGTGACAATGAGCAGTTCTTC.

Only one count was recorded for this clone. The chain is built from TRBV2 and TRBJ2-1; 10 bases are shared with TRBD1. This CDR3 contains 14 residues. Trimming cost V 4 bases and J 6 bases; bases outside gene matches: 3. Germline V lookup: CDR1 SNHLY, CDR2 FYNNEI. CDR3 sequence reads: CASSAWTGGNEQFF. CDR3 sequence (DNA): TGTGCCAGCAGTGCGTGGACAGGGGGCAATGAGCAGTTCTTC.

CDR3 in amino acids: CASSPRGTSGGYNEQFF. CDR3 DNA: TGTGCCAGCAGCCCGAGAGGGACTAGCGGGGGCTACAATGAGCAGTTCTTC. The chain employs TRBV7-6 and TRBJ2-1; TRBD2 matches 14 bases. This CDR3 spans 17 amino acids. The V and J ends lost 5 bases and 3 bases, in that order; junction bases with no gene match: 6. In germline, CDR1 is SGHVS, CDR2 FNYEAQ.

The chain uses TRBV21-1 and TRBJ1-2. TRBV21-1 is deemed a pseudogene. The CDR3 has 14 amino acids. CDR3 nucleotides: TGTGCCAGCAGCAAAGTTGGGAGCTTAAATGGCTACACCTTC. Protein: CASSKVGSLNGYTF.

The chain combines TRBV11-2 with TRBJ1-4; possible D gene TRBD1, 6 bases. V lost 8 bases to trimming and J lost 4 bases, with 14 bases between them. Germline values: CDR1 SGHAT, CDR2 FQNNGV. The CDR3 length is 14 residues. The CDR3 region is CASRQQGINEKLFF. The CDR3 bases are TGTGCCAGCCGACAACAGGGAATTAATGAAAAACTGTTTTTT.